The clone carrying this T cell receptor (beta chain) was seen a single time. The entry originates in a study of T cells after somatic rescue of genetic block. Here immunoSEQ multiplex PCR was the method, and the copy in TCRdb shows in-frame clones only, minus some. The profile covers roughly 11,000 clones, with approximately 72% appearing a single time and roughly 8.5% taken by the ten largest. The CDR3 length is 12 residues. Per the germline V gene, CDR1 is SGHNT and CDR2 is YENEEA. V lost 5 bases and J 5 bases, leaving 9 bases between the germline ends. The source material was peripheral blood mononuclear cells (PBMCs). J is TRBJ2-5 and V is TRBV11-3; unclear D gene. The sequence came from a boy aged 5 to 17. This chain's CDR3 is CASSPPGETQYF. The CDR3 bases are TGTGCCAGCAGCCCCCCCGGCGAGACCCAGTACTTC.